Below are 21 T cell receptor beta chains sequenced from a single sample in a study of shared clonotypes between healthy human individuals. Profiling relied on immunoSEQ multiplex PCR, and the TCRdb table lists in-frame clones only, not all of them. The data hold some 2,100,000 clones, with about 94% observed a single time. Sequencing input: naive CD4+ T cells sorted from blood. Regarding subset: CD45RA+ positively selected. The receptor set was obtained from a man aged 18 to 29 in good health.

J is TRBJ2-7 and V is TRBV27; 13 bases line up with TRBD2. The length of the CDR3 is 17 residues. J was trimmed by 0 bases and V by 6 bases; bases with no gene match: 8. In germline, CDR1 is MNHEY, CDR2 SMNVEV (reference sequence). The CDR3 sequence: CASRRGTSGINSYEQYF. The CDR3 DNA sequence: TGTGCCAGCAGGAGGGGGACTAGCGGGATTAACTCCTACGAGCAGTACTTC.

The chain employs TRBV28 and TRBJ2-3, with 9 bases identical to TRBD1. V trimming: 3 bases; J trimming: 3 bases; junction bases outside the gene matches: 10. Germline V lookup: CDR1 MDHEN, CDR2 SYDVKM. This CDR3 is 17 amino acids long. CDR3 sequence reads: CASSFITGTGRTDTQYF. Here the CDR3 DNA reads TGTGCCAGCAGTTTTATTACCGGGACAGGGAGGACAGATACGCAGTATTTT.

This chain joins TRBV5-6 and TRBJ1-2; D is ambiguous. V gave up 4 bases and J gave up 5 bases, with 15 bases separating them. CDR1 SGHDT and CDR2 YYEEEE come from the germline V gene. The CDR3 covers 14 residues. Here the CDR3 DNA reads TGTGCCAGCAGCCCATGGGATCCTCGGTATGGCTACACCTTC. Protein product: CASSPWDPRYGYTF.

The chain combines TRBV19 with TRBJ1-4, with 7 bases that match TRBD1. This CDR3 comprises 15 residues. J lost 5 bases, V lost 1 base, and 4 bases had no gene match. The germline gives CDR1 LNHDA, CDR2 SQIVND (reference sequence). Here the CDR3 DNA reads TGTGCCAGTAGTATAGGGGGACAGCTAAATGAAAAACTGTTTTTT. Translating it yields CASSIGGQLNEKLFF.

The genes are TRBV6-5 and TRBJ1-2; the match to TRBD1 covers 7 bases. Germline lookup yields CDR1 MNHEY and CDR2 SVGAGI. The junction had 5 bases not matched to a gene; V was cut back by 8 bases and J by 2 bases. This CDR3 has 13 amino acids. This chain's CDR3 is CASLRGPNYGYTF. DNA of the CDR3: TGTGCCAGCCTAAGGGGGCCGAACTATGGCTACACCTTC.

V gene TRBV25-1 combines with J gene TRBJ2-5; weak D call: TRBD2 (6 bases). Trimming took 2 bases from V and 7 from J, leaving 17 bases between them. This CDR3 is 15 amino acids long. Germline values: CDR1 MGHDK, CDR2 SYGVNS. The CDR3 DNA reads as TGTGCCAGCAGTGAAACGGGACTTGGAACGGGGACCCAGTACTTC. Protein product: CASSETGLGTGTQYF.

The rearrangement links TRBV25-1 to TRBJ2-3; no definite D call. Germline assignment: CDR1 MGHDK and CDR2 SYGVNS. The CDR3 is 13 amino acids. V was cut by 3 bases and J by 6 bases, with 10 bases left in between. This chain's CDR3 is CASSESKADTQYF. In DNA, the CDR3 is TGTGCCAGCAGTGAGTCTAAGGCTGATACGCAGTATTTT.

V usage is TRBV10-1 and J usage is TRBJ2-5; D remains unclear. V lost 0 bases to trimming and J lost 5 bases, with 13 bases between them. The CDR3 contains 15 residues. The germline gives CDR1 WNHNN, CDR2 SYGVQD (reference sequence). Written as DNA, the CDR3 is TGCGCCAGCAGTGAGTCGTATGGCGGTCTGGAGACCCAGTACTTC. It specifies CASSESYGGLETQYF.

The rearrangement links TRBV6-1 to TRBJ1-5; TRBD1 agrees at 7 bases. The V gene's germline CDR1 is MNHNS and CDR2 SASEGT. The CDR3 is 15 residues long. Losses at the gene ends were 6 bases for V and 0 bases for J; bases not matched to a gene: 5. The DNA of the CDR3 is TGTGCCAGCAGGAGGGGACAGCCTAGCAATCAGCCCCAGCATTTT. Translation: CASRRGQPSNQPQHF.

The genes are TRBV5-4 and TRBJ2-7; 10 bases line up with TRBD1. The CDR3 contains 16 residues. V gave up 1 base and J gave up 0 bases; unmatched junction bases: 4. In germline, CDR1 is SGHNT, CDR2 YYREEE (reference sequence). The CDR3 bases are TGTGCCAGCAGCTTGCGGGGACAGGGGCGCTCCTACGAGCAGTACTTC. Translation gives CASSLRGQGRSYEQYF.

The chain has TRBV4-2 and TRBJ2-3, with a possible D match to TRBD1 (6 bases). V lost 0 bases and J lost 10, with 11 bases in between. Germline-derived CDR1 and CDR2 are LGHNA and YNFKEQ. The CDR3 is 13 residues long. The CDR3 loop reads CASSQDGNRAQYF. The CDR3 nucleotides are TGTGCCAGCAGCCAAGATGGCAACAGGGCGCAGTATTTT.

The chain uses TRBV7-9 and TRBJ1-1; TRBD1 might be the D (6 bases). Trimming cost V 6 bases and J 3 bases, with 17 bases left between them. There are 15 residues in the CDR3. From germline, CDR1 is SEHNR and CDR2 FQNEAQ (reference sequence). This CDR3 is CASREAGGVDTEAFF. The CDR3 bases are TGTGCCAGCAGAGAAGCCGGGGGCGTCGACACTGAAGCTTTCTTT.

This chain links TRBV6-1 with TRBJ1-1; 9 bases are a match to TRBD1. This CDR3 comprises 13 residues. Trimming cost V 8 bases and J 1 base; bases outside gene matches: 2. Germline values: CDR1 MNHNS, CDR2 SASEGT. The CDR3 sequence is CASAGQGNTEAFF. In nucleotides, the CDR3 is TGTGCCAGCGCGGGACAGGGGAACACTGAAGCTTTCTTT.

This sequence joins TRBV30 and TRBJ2-7; 7 bases map to TRBD1. The CDR3 extends over 14 amino acids. Losses at the gene ends were 3 bases for V and 6 bases for J; bases not matched to a gene: 11. CDR1 GTSNPN and CDR2 SVGIG come from the germline V gene (reference sequence). CDR3 nucleotides: TGTGCCTGGAGGGAACAGGGGAGAGGGGCCGAGCAGTACTTC. The encoded protein is CAWREQGRGAEQYF.

This chain links TRBV27 with TRBJ2-2, with D maybe TRBD1 (6 bases). CDR1 and CDR2 (germline): MNHEY, SMNVEV (reference sequence). This CDR3 is 14 amino acids long. Trimming shortened V by 6 bases and J by 1 base, and 9 bases separated the two germline ends. The CDR3 nucleotides read TGTGCCAGCAGACTGACAGGGAACACCGGGGAGCTGTTTTTT. Translating it yields CASRLTGNTGELFF.

The chain combines TRBV9 with TRBJ1-1; D is unclear. V lost 0 bases to trimming and J lost 3 bases, with 6 bases between them. The CDR3 is 13 residues long. Per the germline V gene, CDR1 is SGDLS and CDR2 is YYNGEE. The CDR3 spells CASSVGVDTEAFF. The CDR3 DNA follows: TGTGCCAGCAGCGTAGGCGTCGACACTGAAGCTTTCTTT.

V and J are TRBV7-2 and TRBJ1-2; 7 nucleotides align to TRBD1. The length of the CDR3 is 14 residues. Germline V gene data show CDR1 as SGHTA and CDR2 as FQGNSA. With 5 bases clipped from V and 4 bases from J, the junction kept 7 bases outside the gene matches. In nucleotides, the CDR3 is TGTGCCAGCAGCGCCCGACAGGGAGTCTATGGCTACACCTTC. Its translation is CASSARQGVYGYTF.

The genes are TRBV27 and TRBJ1-1; tentative D call: TRBD1 (6 bases). Germline V lookup: CDR1 MNHEY, CDR2 SMNVEV (reference sequence). This CDR3 comprises 16 residues. Trimming removed 1 base at V and 0 bases at J, with 12 bases between. DNA of the CDR3: TGTGCCAGCAGTTTATACCAGGGGTCGGTGAACACTGAAGCTTTCTTT. This translates into CASSLYQGSVNTEAFF.

As for this clone: The sample contains more than one DNA sequence encoding this CDR3. The rearrangement joins TRBV6-5 to TRBJ1-6; TRBD1 might be the D (5 bases). The V end was cut by 0 bases, the J end by 7 bases, with 7 bases between. Germline assignment: CDR1 MNHEY and CDR2 SVGAGI. The CDR3 loop spans 14 amino acids. CDR3 DNA sequence: TGTGCCAGCAGTTACTCGGGGGGAAATTCACCCCTCCACTTT. Translation gives CASSYSGGNSPLHF.

The chain couples TRBV6-5 to TRBJ2-7, with TRBD2 identical over 11 bases. The CDR3 has 14 amino acids. The germline V gene encodes CDR1 MNHEY and CDR2 SVGAGI. V gave up 6 bases and J gave up 3 bases; unmatched junction bases: 4. Written as DNA, the CDR3 is TGTGCCAGCAGCCTGACTAGCGGGAACTACGAGCAGTACTTC. Protein: CASSLTSGNYEQYF.

As concerns this clone: Other nucleotide sequences from this sample produce the same CDR3. This chain joins TRBV30 and TRBJ2-5, with D unresolved. This CDR3 contains 11 residues. Deletions cut 4 bases from V and 2 bases from J, with 5 bases between. The V gene's germline CDR1 is GTSNPN and CDR2 SVGIG (reference sequence). CDR3 sequence: CAWNRQETQYF. CDR3 bases: TGTGCCTGGAACCGACAAGAGACCCAGTACTTC.